The 2 T cell receptor beta chains reported below all come from one sample, sequenced in a study of shared T cell receptors in the human thymus. Sequenced by immunoSEQ multiplex PCR; TCRdb stores in-frame clones only, minus some. In the table there are roughly 550,000 clones, about four fifths of which are singletons. These records were also assigned to another study, of human thymus T cells.

Sequencing was performed on thymocytes. These receptor sequences come from a boy under two years old with a congenital heart defect.

The chain is built from TRBV7-9 and TRBJ1-2, with TRBD1 matching 7 bases. This CDR3 spans 15 amino acids. CDR1 SEHNR and CDR2 FQNEAQ come from the germline V gene (reference sequence). V lost 5 bases to trimming and J lost 2 bases; unmatched junction nucleotides: 8. The CDR3 sequence: CASSQGGRGNYGYTF. In nucleotides, the CDR3 is TGTGCCAGCAGCCAGGGAGGCAGGGGGAACTATGGCTACACCTTC.

This chain joins TRBV5-6 and TRBJ1-2, with TRBD1 identical over 7 bases. This CDR3 region has 16 residues. V trimming: 6 bases; J trimming: 5 bases; junction bases outside the gene matches: 16. In germline, CDR1 is SGHDT, CDR2 YYEEEE. The CDR3 nucleotides read TGTGCCAGCATCCCAAGGGGGCAGCCCAAGCCGTATGGCTACACCTTC. Residues: CASIPRGQPKPYGYTF. Drawing the rest from reference TRBV5-6 and TRBJ1-2, the complete variable domain is DAGVTQSPTHLIKTRGQQVTLRCSPKSGHDTVSWYQQALGQGPQFIFQYYEEEERQRGNFPDRFSGHQFPNYSSELNVNALLLGDSALYLCASIPRGQPKPYGYTFGSGTRLTVV.